The 20 T cell receptor beta chains reported below all come from one sample, sequenced in a study of shared clonotypes between healthy human individuals. Profiled with immunoSEQ multiplex PCR; TCRdb holds only in-frame clones, not every one. The sample has some 2,000,000 clones, approximately 95% seen once; the top ten hold around 0.13%. The material sequenced was naive CD4+ T cells sorted from blood. Stated subset: CD45RA+ positively selected. These receptors came from a man aged 18 to 29 in good health.

This clone was seen once. The V and J genes are TRBV5-4 and TRBJ2-5; 8 bases align to TRBD2. CDR1 SGHNT and CDR2 YYREEE come from the germline V gene (reference sequence). The CDR3 consists of 16 residues. Unmatched junction bases numbered 14, after V lost 5 bases and J lost 5 bases. CDR3 DNA sequence: TGTGCCAGCAGTCCAGAGCGGGGGTCCCCCCGGGAGACCCAGTACTTC. Translated, it gives CASSPERGSPRETQYF.

The sample holds one count of this clone. Other DNA sequences in the sample encode the same CDR3. The chain carries TRBV19 and TRBJ2-3; TRBD2 might be the D (5 bases). The CDR3 spans 12 residues. In germline, CDR1 is LNHDA, CDR2 SQIVND (reference sequence). V lost 3 bases to trimming and J lost 6 bases, with 7 bases between them. CDR3 nucleotide sequence: TGTGCCAGTAGTATTGGGGAGGATACGCAGTATTTT. Amino acid sequence: CASSIGEDTQYF.

Details on this clone: The sample holds other DNA sequences that translate to the same CDR3. This chain connects TRBV30 to TRBJ2-3, with D tentatively TRBD2 (6 bases). Germline V gene sequence: CDR1 GTSNPN, CDR2 SVGIG (reference sequence). V was trimmed by 2 bases and J by 1 base, leaving 10 bases between them. This CDR3 is 14 amino acids long. The CDR3 sequence is CAWSWGGGTDTQYF. CDR3 in DNA: TGTGCCTGGAGTTGGGGCGGGGGCACAGATACGCAGTATTTT.

This clone was recorded only once. This specimen includes other DNA sequences encoding the same CDR3. This chain connects TRBV5-1 to TRBJ2-3, with TRBD1 identical over 7 bases. There are 14 residues in the CDR3. Germline CDR1 is SGHRS and CDR2 is YFSETQ. Trimming at V came to 0 bases and at J to 4 bases, leaving 2 bases not matched to a gene. The chain's CDR3 is CASSLEGGSDTQYF. Here the CDR3 DNA reads TGCGCCAGCAGCTTGGAAGGGGGCTCAGATACGCAGTATTTT.

V gene TRBV14 combines with J gene TRBJ1-1; D gene uncertain. Germline V gives CDR1 SGHDN, CDR2 FVKESK. V lost 1 base to trimming and J lost 4 bases, with 13 bases between them. The CDR3 sequence is 15 residues long. CDR3 in DNA: TGTGCCAGCAGCCAAGCCTCTTTAGGGCGCACTGAAGCTTTCTTT. It is translated as CASSQASLGRTEAFF.

The chain uses TRBV28 and TRBJ2-7, with 7 bases lining up with TRBD1. Germline CDR1 MDHEN, CDR2 SYDVKM. This CDR3 has 14 amino acids. With 5 bases clipped from V and 7 bases from J, the junction kept 11 bases outside the gene matches. The CDR3 loop reads CASSPTDRQREQYF. CDR3 nucleotides: TGTGCCAGCAGTCCGACGGACAGGCAGCGGGAGCAGTACTTC.

This chain joins TRBV6-5 and TRBJ2-7, with TRBD2 as a possible D gene (5 bases). V gave up 5 bases and J gave up 0 bases, with 14 bases separating them. Germline-derived CDR1 and CDR2 are MNHEY and SVGAGI. The CDR3 has 15 residues. CDR3 bases: TGTGCCAGCAGTACCCCATCGGAGGCCTCCTACGAGCAGTACTTC. Translating it yields CASSTPSEASYEQYF.

This clone was counted once. This rearrangement joins TRBV27 to TRBJ2-7; 9 bases match TRBD2. Germline CDR1 reads MNHEY; CDR2 reads SMNVEV (reference sequence). J was trimmed by 6 bases and V by 4 bases; bases with no gene match: 10. The length of the CDR3 is 15 residues. The CDR3 DNA reads as TGTGCCAGCAGTTCGGATAGCGGGAGCCTCAGCGAGCAGTACTTC. It codes for CASSSDSGSLSEQYF.

Concerning this clone: Other DNA variants within this sample encode the same CDR3. J is TRBJ1-3 and V is TRBV5-4; no clear D gene. Germline V gene lookup returns CDR1 SGHNT and CDR2 YYREEE (reference sequence). This CDR3 region has 14 residues. Trimming removed 4 bases from V and 0 bases from J, with 8 bases in between. CDR3 sequence reads: CASSPQNSGNTIYF. In nucleotides, the CDR3 is TGTGCCAGCAGCCCACAGAACTCTGGAAACACCATATATTTT.

This clone was counted once. The chain combines TRBV6-1 with TRBJ1-1; a possible D gene is TRBD1 (6 bases). The germline gives CDR1 MNHNS, CDR2 SASEGT. Trimming stripped 5 bases from V and 4 bases from J, with 14 bases between. The length of the CDR3 is 14 residues. CDR3 residues: CASSSQGPSTEAFF. CDR3 DNA: TGTGCCAGCAGTTCGCAGGGGCCGAGCACTGAAGCTTTCTTT.

This clone was recorded only once. This sequence joins TRBV5-1 and TRBJ1-3, with D uncertain. The germline V gene encodes CDR1 SGHRS and CDR2 YFSETQ. Trimming removed 0 bases from V and 4 bases from J, with 14 bases in between. This CDR3 region has 16 residues. The CDR3 here is CASSLALNGLGNTIYF. DNA for the CDR3: TGCGCCAGCAGCTTGGCCCTCAACGGGTTGGGAAACACCATATATTTT.

About this clone: This sample also contains other DNA sequences that code for the same CDR3. This sequence joins TRBV7-9 and TRBJ1-4; D is uncertain. V lost 3 bases and J 0 bases, leaving 5 bases between the germline ends. The CDR3 is 14 amino acids. Germline-derived CDR1 and CDR2 are SEHNR and FQNEAQ (reference sequence). The CDR3 region is CASSLRATNEKLFF. The CDR3 DNA sequence: TGTGCCAGCAGCTTGAGGGCAACTAATGAAAAACTGTTTTTT. Complete variable domain (other parts from reference TRBV7-9 and TRBJ1-4): DTGVSQNPRHKITKRGQNVTFRCDPISEHNRLYWYRQTLGQGPEFLTYFQNEAQLEKSRLLSDRFSAERPKGSFSTLEIQRTEQGDSAMYLCASSLRATNEKLFFGSGTQLSVL.

The sample holds one count of this clone. V usage is TRBV5-6 and J usage is TRBJ2-1; D unresolved. This CDR3 comprises 13 residues. The V gene's germline CDR1 is SGHDT and CDR2 YYEEEE. V was shortened by 2 bases and J by 5 bases, with 8 bases between the two germline ends. The CDR3 here is CASSFGRNNEQFF. The CDR3 DNA is TGTGCCAGCAGCTTTGGACGGAACAATGAGCAGTTCTTC.

The chain carries TRBV9 and TRBJ2-7; D possibly matches TRBD1 or TRBD2 (5 bases each). CDR3 length: 13 amino acids. From germline, CDR1 is SGDLS and CDR2 YYNGEE. Trimming took 4 bases from V and 7 from J, leaving 15 bases between them. The CDR3 nucleotides read TGTGCCAGCAGCTCGGGACCAACTTGGGAGCAGTACTTC. It codes for CASSSGPTWEQYF.

The chain joins TRBV12-2 to TRBJ1-5; TRBD1 is taken as the D call from the table, unchecked against the DNA. TRBV12-2 is a pseudogene locus. The CDR3 is made up of 16 amino acids. The CDR3 region has the DNA TGTGCAAGTCGCTTACATAAAGGGGCCGTCAATCAGCCCCAGCATTTT. This gives the protein CASRLHKGAVNQPQHF.

The chain joins TRBV30 to TRBJ1-1, with TRBD1 matching 7 bases. CDR3 length: 15 residues. The germline V gene has CDR1 GTSNPN and CDR2 SVGIG (reference sequence). J gave up 1 base and V 2 bases, and 7 bases lay outside the gene matches. CDR3 nucleotides: TGTGCCTGGAGTCACTCCGGGACAGCGAACACTGAAGCTTTCTTT. Its translation: CAWSHSGTANTEAFF. Full variable domain (rest looked up from reference TRBV30 and TRBJ1-1): SQTIHQWPATLVQPVGSPLSLECTVEGTSNPNLYWYRQAAGRGLQLLFYSVGIGQISSEVPQNLSASRPQDRQFILSSKKLLLSDSGFYLCAWSHSGTANTEAFFGQGTRLTVV.

The chain uses TRBV18 and TRBJ2-5, with D possibly called TRBD1 or TRBD2 (7 bases each). This CDR3 has 15 residues. Trimming shortened V by 10 bases and J by 4 bases, and 22 bases separated the two germline ends. Germline CDR1 KGHSH, CDR2 LQKENI. CDR3 nucleotide sequence: TGTGCCAACTCCGACCTACAGGGGAGGGGAGAGACCCAGTACTTC. Amino acids: CANSDLQGRGETQYF. Using reference TRBV18 and TRBJ2-5 for the parts outside the CDR3, the full variable domain is NAGVMQNPRHLVRRRGQEARLRCSPMKGHSHVYWYRQLPEEGLKFMVYLQKENIIDESGMPKERFSAEFPKEGPSILRIQQVVRGDSAAYFCANSDLQGRGETQYFGPGTRLLVL.

The chain employs TRBV4-3 and TRBJ1-6; D is perhaps TRBD1 (5 bases). The CDR3 totals 16 residues. V was pared by 3 bases and J by 0 bases, with 9 bases between. CDR1 and CDR2 from the germline V gene are LGHNA and YSLEER. The CDR3 reads CASSHEGSSYNSPLHF. The CDR3 DNA is TGCGCCAGCAGCCATGAGGGGAGCTCCTATAATTCACCCCTCCACTTT.

To note about this clone: Other DNA sequences in the sample encode the same CDR3. The rearrangement uses TRBV5-1 and TRBJ2-1, with D perhaps TRBD2 (6 bases). Trimming shortened V by 3 bases and J by 3 bases, and 10 bases separated the two germline ends. This CDR3 comprises 14 residues. Germline CDR1 reads SGHRS; CDR2 reads YFSETQ. CDR3 loop: CASSSGTGYNEQFF. In DNA form, the CDR3 reads TGCGCCAGCAGCTCGGGGACTGGCTACAATGAGCAGTTCTTC.

Turning to this clone: The junction and the germline gene differ at one end; a read error may be behind it. This sample also contains other DNA sequences that code for the same CDR3. The chain is built from TRBV4-1 and TRBJ2-3, with D perhaps assigned TRBD1 or TRBD2 (5 bases each). This CDR3 region has 14 residues. Germline values: CDR1 MGHRA, CDR2 YSYEKL. DNA for the CDR3: TGCGCCAGCAGCCAAGATGGGGGTCCAGACACGCAGTATTTT. Amino acids: CASSQDGGPDTQYF.